Shown below are 21 T cell receptor beta chains from a single sample sequenced in a study of early T cells in non-severe SARS-CoV-2 infection (dated by TCRdb to the early 2020s). Libraries were built with 5' RACE. Sequencing was performed on a NextSeq 500. TCRdb handled the public reads itself, with Q25 trimming in fastp and clone calling in MiXCR, and kept productive beta chains. CDR3 protein sequences are deduplicated, and each keeps its most common genes and DNA. Counted in this sample were some 97,000 distinct CDR3 sequences; approximately 11% of them appeared once. Around 4.7% of the sample rests with the top ten. Sequencing was performed on whole blood, taken at baseline. These receptors were obtained from an adult who was a healthcare worker with PCR-confirmed SARS-CoV-2 infection or an uninfected control (not recorded which).

This clonotype was detected only a few times. This chain connects TRBV27 to TRBJ2-1; 10 bases line up with TRBD2. Germline CDR1 MNHEY, CDR2 SMNVEV (reference sequence). J was trimmed by 6 bases and V by 5 bases; bases with no gene match: 7. The CDR3 extends over 15 amino acids. CDR3 amino acids: CASSLGLAVGNEQFF. Here the CDR3 DNA reads TGTGCCAGCAGTCTCGGACTAGCGGTGGGCAATGAGCAGTTCTTC.

V gene TRBV28 combines with J gene TRBJ2-7; D remains ambiguous. This CDR3 is built from 13 residues. V was trimmed by 2 bases and J by 3 bases, leaving 8 bases between them. Germline assignment: CDR1 MDHEN and CDR2 SYDVKM. The CDR3 DNA is TGTGCCAGCAGTTTAGAGTATCGCTACGAGCAGTACTTC. This gives the protein CASSLEYRYEQYF.

This chain connects TRBV5-1 to TRBJ2-5; 12 bases align to TRBD1. V lost 2 bases and J lost 4; bases outside the gene matches: 12. CDR1 is SGHRS, CDR2 YFSETQ, per germline. The length of the CDR3 is 18 residues. CDR3 loop: CASSLAGQGAIVGETQYF. The CDR3 DNA is TGCGCCAGCAGCTTAGCGGGACAGGGGGCTATTGTTGGAGAGACCCAGTACTTC.

This chain uses TRBV6-1 with TRBJ2-5, with 12 bases fitting TRBD2. V was clipped by 2 bases and J by 5 bases; unmatched bases: 3. CDR3 size: 15 residues. Germline V gives CDR1 MNHNS, CDR2 SASEGT. CDR3: CASSELAGGPETQYF. In DNA, the CDR3 is TGTGCCAGCAGTGAACTAGCGGGAGGGCCGGAGACCCAGTACTTC.

The chain has TRBV5-1 and TRBJ2-6; no reliable D call. The CDR3 has 16 amino acids. Trimming pared 0 bases from V and 2 bases from J, leaving 9 bases between. Per germline, CDR1 SGHRS and CDR2 YFSETQ. CDR3 residues: CASSLGLEAGANVLTF. The CDR3 coding sequence is TGCGCCAGCAGCTTGGGTCTTGAAGCTGGGGCCAACGTCCTGACTTTC.

This clonotype has just a few counts. The chain is built from TRBV7-3 and TRBJ2-2; TRBD1 matches 8 bases. Per germline, CDR1 SGHTA and CDR2 FQGTGA. CDR3 length: 15 amino acids. Losses at the gene ends were 6 bases for V and 6 bases for J; bases not matched to a gene: 9. This chain's CDR3 is CASRPTGVLAGELFF. CDR3 sequence (DNA): TGTGCCAGCAGGCCGACAGGGGTCCTCGCCGGGGAGCTGTTTTTT.

The V call is TRBV6-5, the J call TRBJ1-1, with D perhaps matching TRBD1 (6 bases). The V end was cut by 4 bases, the J end by 5 bases, with 14 bases between. Germline CDR1 reads MNHEY; CDR2 reads SVGAGI. The length of the CDR3 is 14 residues. The CDR3: CASSLQGSGTEAFF. The CDR3 coding sequence is TGTGCCAGCAGTTTACAGGGCAGCGGGACTGAAGCTTTCTTT.

This clonotype was detected ten times or more. V and J are TRBV7-3 and TRBJ1-2; possible D gene TRBD1, 6 bases. Trimming left V 1 base short and J 4 bases short, with 7 bases between. Per the germline V gene, CDR1 is SGHTA and CDR2 is FQGTGA. The CDR3 spans 13 residues. This CDR3 reads CASSLRGGYGYTF. The CDR3 DNA sequence: TGTGCCAGCAGCTTAAGAGGGGGCTATGGCTACACCTTC.

This clonotype showed up just a few times. The chain combines TRBV7-9 with TRBJ2-5, with TRBD1 identical over 7 bases. The junction had 6 bases not matched to a gene; V was cut back by 6 bases and J by 2 bases. The CDR3 is made up of 14 amino acids. CDR1 and CDR2 from the germline V gene are SEHNR and FQNEAQ (reference sequence). CDR3 in DNA: TGTGCCAGCAGGAGAGGGGGCGTACAAGAGACCCAGTACTTC. Its protein product is CASRRGGVQETQYF.

A few counts support this clonotype. The chain combines TRBV7-2 with TRBJ2-7; TRBD2 matches at 8 bases. From germline, CDR1 is SGHTA and CDR2 FQGNSA. The CDR3 has 14 residues. The J segment lost 3 bases and the V segment lost 1 base, leaving 2 bases of the junction unmatched. The CDR3: CASSLGLANYEQYF. The CDR3 DNA follows: TGTGCCAGCAGCTTAGGACTAGCGAACTACGAGCAGTACTTC.

There are many counts of this clonotype. The V gene is TRBV20-1, the J gene TRBJ2-3; D uncertain. Germline V lookup: CDR1 DFQATT, CDR2 SNEGSKA (reference sequence). This CDR3 is built from 15 residues. With 2 bases removed from V and 6 bases from J, the gap between germline ends came to 18 bases. This CDR3 is CSARKEPQIGDTQYF. CDR3 DNA sequence: TGCAGTGCTAGAAAAGAGCCTCAGATCGGCGATACGCAGTATTTT.

This clonotype was detected a few times. This rearrangement joins TRBV7-6 to TRBJ2-5, with 10 positions matching TRBD1. Germline V CDR1 and CDR2: SGHVS, FNYEAQ. The CDR3 totals 15 residues. The junction had 6 bases not matched to a gene; V was cut back by 5 bases and J by 3 bases. This chain's CDR3 is CASSNPGTGEETQYF. The CDR3 region has the DNA TGTGCCAGCAGCAATCCCGGGACAGGGGAAGAGACCCAGTACTTC.

The chain has TRBV29-1 and TRBJ2-1; no reliable D call. The V gene's germline CDR1 is SQVTM and CDR2 ANQGSEA. V was clipped by 8 bases and J by 4 bases, with 12 bases between them. The CDR3 length is 12 residues. Written as DNA, the CDR3 is TGCAGCTCCACCGACACGTACAATGAGCAGTTCTTC. Residues: CSSTDTYNEQFF.

This chain joins TRBV6-6 and TRBJ1-1, with D unclear. V shed 2 bases and J shed 0 bases, with 10 bases lying between them. CDR1 and CDR2 (germline): MNHNY, SVGAGI (reference sequence). The CDR3 has 15 amino acids. DNA of the CDR3: TGTGCCAGCAGTTACGGGTGGCGCATGAACACTGAAGCTTTCTTT. Residues: CASSYGWRMNTEAFF.

The rearrangement joins TRBV18 to TRBJ2-1; D gene uncertain. The CDR3 is 14 residues long. Trimming left V 3 bases short and J 4 bases short, with 10 bases between. The germline V gene encodes CDR1 KGHSH and CDR2 LQKENI. CDR3: CASSPPTLYNEQFF. As DNA, the CDR3 is TGTGCCAGCTCACCCCCCACCCTATACAATGAGCAGTTCTTC. Drawing the rest from reference TRBV18 and TRBJ2-1, the complete variable domain is NAGVMQNPRHLVRRRGQEARLRCSPMKGHSHVYWYRQLPEEGLKFMVYLQKENIIDESGMPKERFSAEFPKEGPSILRIQQVVRGDSAAYFCASSPPTLYNEQFFGPGTRLTVL.

V and J are TRBV20-1 and TRBJ2-7, with 12 bases fitting TRBD2. J lost 5 bases, V lost 6 bases, and 8 bases had no gene match. Germline V gives CDR1 DFQATT, CDR2 SNEGSKA (reference sequence). CDR3 length: 14 amino acids. In nucleotides, the CDR3 is TGCAGTGCCAAACTGGCTAGCGGGAGGGACGAGCAGTACTTC. This translates into CSAKLASGRDEQYF.

DNA of the CDR3: TGTGCCAGCAGTGAACTAGCGGCTAACACCGGGGAGCTGTTTTTT. It codes for CASSELAANTGELFF. This chain links TRBV6-1 with TRBJ2-2; 7 positions match TRBD2. Germline lookup yields CDR1 MNHNS and CDR2 SASEGT. V gave up 2 bases and J gave up 2 bases; unmatched junction bases: 2. CDR3 length equals 15 residues.

This clonotype was seen many times. The genes are TRBV29-1 and TRBJ2-3; 9 nucleotides match TRBD2. The CDR3 consists of 15 residues. Germline CDR1 SQVTM, CDR2 ANQGSEA. The V gene end was trimmed by 3 bases and the J gene end by 2 bases; junction bases not matched to a gene: 6. In DNA form, the CDR3 reads TGCAGCGTTGATGAGCGGGAGGTTTCCACAGATACGCAGTATTTT. It translates to CSVDEREVSTDTQYF.

The chain employs TRBV29-1 and TRBJ1-2; the D is unclear. The CDR3 loop spans 11 amino acids. V dropped 3 bases and J dropped 4 bases, with 6 bases sitting between them. From germline, CDR1 is SQVTM and CDR2 ANQGSEA. The CDR3 reads CSVESSYGYTF. The DNA for the CDR3 is TGCAGCGTTGAGTCCTCCTATGGCTACACCTTC. Complete variable domain (other parts from reference TRBV29-1 and TRBJ1-2): SAVISQKPSRDICQRGTSLTIQCQVDSQVTMMFWYRQQPGQSLTLIATANQGSEATYESGFVIDKFPISRPNLTFSTLTVSNMSPEDSSIYLCSVESSYGYTFGSGTRLTVV.

This clonotype was seen only a few times. The chain joins TRBV19 to TRBJ2-7, with D uncertain. Germline values: CDR1 LNHDA, CDR2 SQIVND (reference sequence). With 10 bases removed from V and 5 bases from J, the gap between germline ends came to 18 bases. The CDR3 loop spans 13 amino acids. The CDR3 region is CATEGPRTDEQYF. For the CDR3, the DNA is TGTGCCACCGAAGGGCCTAGAACCGACGAGCAGTACTTC.

Only a few counts were recorded for this clonotype. This chain connects TRBV3-1 to TRBJ1-2; the match to TRBD1 covers 9 bases. Losses at the gene ends were 3 bases for V and 6 bases for J; bases not matched to a gene: 11. Per the germline V gene, CDR1 is LGHDT and CDR2 is YNNKEL (reference sequence). CDR3 length: 16 residues. CDR3 nucleotides: TGTGCCAGCAGCCAGGCGCACCAGACAGGGGGTGATGGCTACACCTTC. Its translation is CASSQAHQTGGDGYTF.